This T cell receptor (beta chain) was sequenced during a study of beta chain features in type 1 diabetes (dated 2018 in TCRdb). General notes on the study: Mean age, gender distribution, total cell number and subset yield were not different between patients and healthy donors. Naive and central memory subsets were obtained from all 30 or so donors, but regulatory and stem cell-like memory subsets were isolated from only 8 patients and roughly eight healthy donors. A total of approximately 100,000,000 sorted cells were examined across all samples, and the number of cells per subset was strongly correlated with RNA yield. The study compared TCRB repertoires of sorted circulating CD4+ T cell subsets between recently diagnosed type 1 diabetes patients and matched healthy donors. Here is what the overall study found, with its caveats: A moderate but significant shortening of TCRB CDR3 length was observed in type 1 diabetes patients in all four CD4+ subsets. Because the HLA sub-analyses included only small numbers of individuals, any influence of HLA type on TCRB rearrangement was left unresolved. At VDJ recombination sites, patients with type 1 diabetes made fewer insertions and deleted more nucleotides, a pattern implying thymic rearrangement abnormalities. Naive, central memory and regulatory TCRB repertoires appeared to be more similar among patients than among healthy donors. PCR may preferentially amplify shorter templates, but because patient and control samples were amplified and corrected together, any resulting skew would affect both groups equally. Sequencing cDNA rather than genomic DNA could over-represent highly expressing activated cells, although activation and CD3 levels did not differ between groups.

CDR3 length: 16 amino acids, cysteine to phenylalanine. Solely the CDR3 DNA is kept, with 48 bases framed from the first base. The germline V gene gives CDR1 as SGHDT and CDR2 as YYEEEE. Cut back by 4 bases and 1 base, the V and J ends lie 15 bases apart. The entire isolated RNA was reverse transcribed using the High Capacity cDNA Reverse Transcription Kit, and thus expressed TCRB transcripts were sequenced. Deep immunoSEQ sequencing was applied to naive, central memory and regulatory T cell samples, giving an average of approximately 4 million total reads per sample. Sorted cells were lysed in RLT buffer and RNA was extracted with DNase-treated RNeasy Micro or Mini kits, depending on cell number. To prevent cross-contamination, every cell subset was processed on its own, while patient and healthy donor samples were processed together. The immunoSEQ multiplex PCR was used to amplify TCRB sequences from cDNA, generating 87-bp fragments that spanned the CDR3 region. Sequencing of the amplicons was performed on the Illumina HiSeq platform. The source study handled its data this way. Synthetic template baselines were used to correct PCR bias computationally, reads within Hamming distance 2 were collapsed, and singletons that could not be merged were discarded. Reads were aligned against IMGT to assign V, D and J genes, CDR3 length and insertions or deletions at six rearrangement sites. Within each subset, clonotype counts were normalized to sorted cell number, after which true diversity and Gini coefficients were computed with the tcR R package. The overlap coefficient, calculated on TCRB nucleotide sequences, was used to quantify repertoire sharing. Out-of-frame TCRB sequences from naive cells were analyzed as a proxy for the pre-selection repertoire. Drawn from immuneACCESS, this table holds only the in-frame rearrangements with V and J called that TCRdb kept. Clones are partly lost; checked studies trace under half to an unresolved V gene and leave the rest unexplained. The D gene and trimming were derived from the DNA, and the V and J assignments and clone size from that table. This sample has some 330,000 clones in its table, and roughly 13% of those were observed once. The top ten clones comprise around 0.0099% of the sample.

Each donor gave one peripheral blood draw, roughly 120 mL on average, collected into heparinised tubes. Naive, central memory, regulatory and stem cell-like memory CD4+ T cells were sorted on a BD FACSAria II using a panel including CD45RO, CCR7, CD25, CD127, CD95 and CD27. A purity above 95% was achieved for all sorted populations. PBMCs were isolated immediately by Lymphoprep density gradient centrifugation and stained directly without culture. So that batch effects would be minimized, each experiment stained and sorted samples in pairs, pairing one healthy donor with one patient. A note on this clone: The specificity of this receptor is unknown. Nothing much larger sits one base from this clone, and base qualities are not available.

This sequence uses TRBV5-6 and TRBJ2-1; TRBD1 might be the D gene, on 6 matching bases. The TCR was taken from a woman aged 18-29 years with type 1 diabetes. Sample: naive CD4+ T cells from blood. The cell subset or site label of this sample denotes: true naive CD4+ T cells. The CDR3 protein: CASSVGRGSSYNEQFF. The DNA sequence is as follows: TGTGCCAGCAGCGTTGGCAGGGGCTCTTCCTACAATGAGCAGTTCTTC.